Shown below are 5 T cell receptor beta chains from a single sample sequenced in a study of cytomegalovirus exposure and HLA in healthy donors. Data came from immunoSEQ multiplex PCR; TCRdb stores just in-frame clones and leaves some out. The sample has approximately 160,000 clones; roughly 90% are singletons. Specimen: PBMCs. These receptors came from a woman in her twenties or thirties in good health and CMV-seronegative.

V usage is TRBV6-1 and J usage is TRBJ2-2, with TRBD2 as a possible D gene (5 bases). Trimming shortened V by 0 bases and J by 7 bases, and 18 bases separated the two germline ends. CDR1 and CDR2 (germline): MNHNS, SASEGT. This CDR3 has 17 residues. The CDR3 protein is CASSEALWGALGGELFF. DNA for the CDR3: TGTGCCAGCAGTGAAGCGCTGTGGGGAGCCCTAGGCGGGGAGCTGTTTTTT.

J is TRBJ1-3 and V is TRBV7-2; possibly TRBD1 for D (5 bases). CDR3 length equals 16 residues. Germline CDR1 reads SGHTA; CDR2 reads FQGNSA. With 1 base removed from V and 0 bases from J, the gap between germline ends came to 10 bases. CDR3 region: CASSLVGVLSGNTIYF. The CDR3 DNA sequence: TGTGCCAGCAGCTTAGTGGGGGTCCTCTCTGGAAACACCATATATTTT.

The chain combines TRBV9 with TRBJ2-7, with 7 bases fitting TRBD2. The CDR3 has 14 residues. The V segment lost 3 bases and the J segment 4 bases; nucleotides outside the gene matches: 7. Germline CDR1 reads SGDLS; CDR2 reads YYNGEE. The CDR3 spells CASSAGLAEYEQYF. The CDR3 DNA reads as TGTGCCAGCAGCGCGGGCCTAGCGGAGTACGAGCAGTACTTC.

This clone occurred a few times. The DNA of the CDR3 is TGTGCCAGCAGCTCAAGCTCCTACGAGCAGTACTTC. The encoded protein is CASSSSSYEQYF. This chain links TRBV11-2 with TRBJ2-7; no clear D. The CDR3 sequence is 12 residues long. Deletions cut 4 bases from V and 0 bases from J, with 4 bases between. Germline V gene lookup returns CDR1 SGHAT and CDR2 FQNNGV. Together with reference TRBV11-2 and TRBJ2-7, the CDR3 gives the full variable domain: EAGVAQSPRYKIIEKRQSVAFWCNPISGHATLYWYQQILGQGPKLLIQFQNNGVVDDSQLPKDRFSAERLKGVDSTLKIQPAKLEDSAVYLCASSSSSYEQYFGPGTRLTVT.

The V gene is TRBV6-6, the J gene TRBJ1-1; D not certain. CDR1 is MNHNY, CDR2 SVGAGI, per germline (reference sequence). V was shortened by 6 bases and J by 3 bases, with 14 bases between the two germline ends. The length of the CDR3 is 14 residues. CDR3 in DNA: TGTGCCAGCAGGTGGTCAGGTGCGGACACTGAAGCTTTCTTT. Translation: CASRWSGADTEAFF.